This T cell receptor (beta chain) was sequenced in a study of cytomegalovirus exposure and HLA in healthy donors. J lost 4 bases, V lost 4 bases, and 5 bases had no gene match. CDR3 length: 14 residues. Germline lookup yields CDR1 SGHTA and CDR2 FQGNSA. This clone was counted between two and nine times. PCR employed 60 Vbeta and 13 Jbeta primers. The table came from immunoSEQ multiplex PCR; TCRdb's copy has only in-frame clones and leaves some out. Of 150,000 to 200,000 clones listed, 68% were seen once; the top ten hold less than 3%. The specimen sequenced was PBMCs. This receptor was identified in a woman in her thirties or forties in good health and CMV-seropositive. The chain combines TRBV7-2 with TRBJ1-2, with 8 bases matching TRBD1. CDR3 residues: CASSSQGGPYGYTF. As DNA, the CDR3 is TGTGCCAGCAGCTCACAGGGGGGCCCCTATGGCTACACCTTC.